The clone carrying this T cell receptor beta chain was seen at least ten times. The data stem from a study of Graves' ophthalmopathy and Graves' hyperthyroidism. Germline values: CDR1 SEHNR, CDR2 FQNEAQ (reference sequence). V was pared by 5 bases and J by 5 bases, with 3 bases of the junction left unmatched. The CDR3 is 13 amino acids. Having ophthalmopathy, the donors showed moderate-to-severe activity, CAS ≥3 and NOSPECS ≥4, with disease lasting under 3 months. Among the exclusions were patients with other autoimmune diseases, uncontrolled infections, pregnancy or lactation. CDR3 regions of TCR beta were amplified from RNA transcripts. The first round was an RT-PCR with HTBI primers, and the second round was a multiplex PCR. TCRdb processed the multiplex PCR reads anew with MiXCR; each CDR3 protein has one entry. This sample has some 750,000 distinct CDR3 sequences, with roughly two fifths found just once.

The V and J genes are TRBV7-9 and TRBJ1-1; the match to TRBD1 covers 9 bases. Sequencing was performed on peripheral blood. This sequence originates from an adult man with Graves' ophthalmopathy. The CDR3 here is CASSPGQGTEAFF. In nucleotides, the CDR3 is TGTGCCAGCAGCCCGGGACAGGGAACTGAAGCTTTCTTT.